This TCR beta chain originates from a study of control samples from healthy donors and cancer patients (dated by TCRdb to 2018 to 2021). According to the germline V gene (reference sequence), CDR1 reads SGHKS and CDR2 reads YYEKEE. V gives up 4 bases and J gives up 4 bases, and the segment between their germline ends measures 11 bases. Counted from cysteine to phenylalanine, this CDR3 has 13 amino acids. Only the CDR3 DNA stays, 39 bases, in frame from base 1. The sample holds one count of this clone. Its antigen is not yet known. The record has no base qualities; no much larger clone is one base away. Libraries were made using the immunoSEQ multiplex PCR assay. TCRdb carries this immuneACCESS record with in-frame sequences only. Its versions omit some clonotypes, under half of them owing to an unresolved V gene in the studies checked, with the rest unexplained. Across this sample there are 130,000 to 150,000 clones, with about 85% seen only once. The ten most abundant clones make up approximately 9% of the sample.

The material sequenced was blood. The chain joins TRBV5-5 to TRBJ1-1; no D gene is confidently identified. This TCR came from a woman in her 30s in good health. Here is the DNA: TGTGCCAGCAGCATGGACTTGTTCACTGAAGCTTTCTTT. It translates as CASSMDLFTEAFF.